The 9 T cell receptor beta chains in this list originate from one sample, sequenced in a study of blood T cell repertoires in COVID-19. The data were produced by immunoSEQ multiplex PCR, yet TCRdb's version contains in-frame clones alone and is incomplete. Here the sample spans some 230,000 clones, 65% to 90% being singletons. The sequencing input was peripheral blood. All receptors derive from a woman in her forties or fifties with acute or convalescent COVID-19.

This sequence joins TRBV7-9 and TRBJ1-3; D is ambiguous. This CDR3 is 12 amino acids long. Germline V gene lookup returns CDR1 SEHNR and CDR2 FQNEAQ (reference sequence). The V and J ends lost 5 bases and 2 bases respectively, with 4 bases between them. The DNA for the CDR3 is TGTGCCAGCAGCATCACTGGAAACACCATATATTTT. This gives the protein CASSITGNTIYF.

The chain combines TRBV6-5 with TRBJ1-1; tentatively, D is TRBD1 (6 bases). Deletions cut 5 bases from V and 7 bases from J, with 11 bases between. The CDR3 covers 12 residues. From germline, CDR1 is MNHEY and CDR2 SVGAGI. The CDR3 sequence: CASSRGWHEAFF. The CDR3 bases are TGTGCCAGCAGTAGGGGGTGGCATGAAGCTTTCTTT.

The chain is built from TRBV3-1 (or the pseudogene TRBV3-2) and TRBJ2-7, with 8 bases fitting TRBD2. The germline gives CDR1 LGHDT, CDR2 YNNKEL (reference sequence). V trimming: 0 bases; J trimming: 0 bases; junction bases outside the gene matches: 1. The CDR3 length is 15 residues. CDR3: CASSQELAVSYEQYF. CDR3 in DNA: TGTGCCAGCAGCCAAGAACTAGCGGTCTCCTACGAGCAGTACTTC.

V gene TRBV12-3 or TRBV12-4 combines with J gene TRBJ1-2; D is undetermined. V lost 2 bases and J lost 0, with 4 bases in between. This CDR3 contains 13 residues. CDR3 protein: CASSLRSNYGYTF. CDR3 DNA: TGTGCCAGCAGTTTACGGTCTAACTATGGCTACACCTTC.

The gene calls are TRBV20-1 and TRBJ2-3, with 11 bases identical to TRBD2. After removal of 3 bases from V and 1 base from J, the junction contained 3 bases not matched to a gene. The CDR3 spans 15 residues. The germline V gene encodes CDR1 DFQATT and CDR2 SNEGSKA (reference sequence). The CDR3 DNA is TGCAGTGCTAGTCCACTAGCGGGAGGCACAGATACGCAGTATTTT. The encoded protein is CSASPLAGGTDTQYF.

This chain links TRBV18 with TRBJ2-7; TRBD2 aligns across 7 bases. The CDR3 has 13 amino acids. Looked up from germline, CDR1 is KGHSH and CDR2 is LQKENI. J lost 4 bases, V lost 6 bases, and 6 bases had no gene match. CDR3 protein: CASSGTSAYEQYF. Written as DNA, the CDR3 is TGTGCCAGCTCGGGAACTAGCGCGTACGAGCAGTACTTC.

This chain uses TRBV3-1 (or the pseudogene TRBV3-2) with TRBJ1-1, with 10 bases matching TRBD1. There are 16 residues in the CDR3. The germline CDR1 and CDR2 sequences are LGHDT and YNNKEL (reference sequence). Trimming at V came to 4 bases and at J to 5 bases, leaving 10 bases not matched to a gene. The CDR3 sequence: CASSPLIGQGGTEAFF. The CDR3 nucleotides are TGTGCCAGCAGCCCTTTAATAGGACAGGGGGGAACTGAAGCTTTCTTT.

This sequence joins TRBV7-2 and TRBJ2-7, with D perhaps TRBD1 (6 bases). This CDR3 spans 15 amino acids. The germline V gene has CDR1 SGHTA and CDR2 FQGNSA. The V end was cut by 0 bases, the J end by 0 bases, with 9 bases between. The CDR3 is CASSLARGGSYEQYF. The CDR3 coding sequence is TGTGCCAGCAGCTTAGCGCGAGGGGGCTCCTACGAGCAGTACTTC.

The chain joins TRBV28 to TRBJ2-2; D is unresolved. Germline values: CDR1 MDHEN, CDR2 SYDVKM. Between the trimmed V and J ends, which lost 4 bases and 2 bases, there was a span of 8 bases. The CDR3 runs 14 residues. The CDR3, as DNA: TGTGCCAGCAGTTCAGGTGGAAACACCGGGGAGCTGTTTTTT. It yields the protein CASSSGGNTGELFF.